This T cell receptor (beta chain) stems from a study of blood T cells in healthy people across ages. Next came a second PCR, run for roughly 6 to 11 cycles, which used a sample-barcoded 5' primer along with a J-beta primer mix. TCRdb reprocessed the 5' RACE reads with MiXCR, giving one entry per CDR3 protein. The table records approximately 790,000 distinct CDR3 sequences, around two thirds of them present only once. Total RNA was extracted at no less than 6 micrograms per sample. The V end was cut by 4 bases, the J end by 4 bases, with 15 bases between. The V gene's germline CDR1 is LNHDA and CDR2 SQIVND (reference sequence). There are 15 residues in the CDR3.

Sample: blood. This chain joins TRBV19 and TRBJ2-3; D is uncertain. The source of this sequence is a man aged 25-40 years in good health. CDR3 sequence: CASSKSPRRADTQYF. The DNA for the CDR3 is TGTGCCAGTAGTAAAAGCCCAAGACGGGCAGATACGCAGTATTTT.